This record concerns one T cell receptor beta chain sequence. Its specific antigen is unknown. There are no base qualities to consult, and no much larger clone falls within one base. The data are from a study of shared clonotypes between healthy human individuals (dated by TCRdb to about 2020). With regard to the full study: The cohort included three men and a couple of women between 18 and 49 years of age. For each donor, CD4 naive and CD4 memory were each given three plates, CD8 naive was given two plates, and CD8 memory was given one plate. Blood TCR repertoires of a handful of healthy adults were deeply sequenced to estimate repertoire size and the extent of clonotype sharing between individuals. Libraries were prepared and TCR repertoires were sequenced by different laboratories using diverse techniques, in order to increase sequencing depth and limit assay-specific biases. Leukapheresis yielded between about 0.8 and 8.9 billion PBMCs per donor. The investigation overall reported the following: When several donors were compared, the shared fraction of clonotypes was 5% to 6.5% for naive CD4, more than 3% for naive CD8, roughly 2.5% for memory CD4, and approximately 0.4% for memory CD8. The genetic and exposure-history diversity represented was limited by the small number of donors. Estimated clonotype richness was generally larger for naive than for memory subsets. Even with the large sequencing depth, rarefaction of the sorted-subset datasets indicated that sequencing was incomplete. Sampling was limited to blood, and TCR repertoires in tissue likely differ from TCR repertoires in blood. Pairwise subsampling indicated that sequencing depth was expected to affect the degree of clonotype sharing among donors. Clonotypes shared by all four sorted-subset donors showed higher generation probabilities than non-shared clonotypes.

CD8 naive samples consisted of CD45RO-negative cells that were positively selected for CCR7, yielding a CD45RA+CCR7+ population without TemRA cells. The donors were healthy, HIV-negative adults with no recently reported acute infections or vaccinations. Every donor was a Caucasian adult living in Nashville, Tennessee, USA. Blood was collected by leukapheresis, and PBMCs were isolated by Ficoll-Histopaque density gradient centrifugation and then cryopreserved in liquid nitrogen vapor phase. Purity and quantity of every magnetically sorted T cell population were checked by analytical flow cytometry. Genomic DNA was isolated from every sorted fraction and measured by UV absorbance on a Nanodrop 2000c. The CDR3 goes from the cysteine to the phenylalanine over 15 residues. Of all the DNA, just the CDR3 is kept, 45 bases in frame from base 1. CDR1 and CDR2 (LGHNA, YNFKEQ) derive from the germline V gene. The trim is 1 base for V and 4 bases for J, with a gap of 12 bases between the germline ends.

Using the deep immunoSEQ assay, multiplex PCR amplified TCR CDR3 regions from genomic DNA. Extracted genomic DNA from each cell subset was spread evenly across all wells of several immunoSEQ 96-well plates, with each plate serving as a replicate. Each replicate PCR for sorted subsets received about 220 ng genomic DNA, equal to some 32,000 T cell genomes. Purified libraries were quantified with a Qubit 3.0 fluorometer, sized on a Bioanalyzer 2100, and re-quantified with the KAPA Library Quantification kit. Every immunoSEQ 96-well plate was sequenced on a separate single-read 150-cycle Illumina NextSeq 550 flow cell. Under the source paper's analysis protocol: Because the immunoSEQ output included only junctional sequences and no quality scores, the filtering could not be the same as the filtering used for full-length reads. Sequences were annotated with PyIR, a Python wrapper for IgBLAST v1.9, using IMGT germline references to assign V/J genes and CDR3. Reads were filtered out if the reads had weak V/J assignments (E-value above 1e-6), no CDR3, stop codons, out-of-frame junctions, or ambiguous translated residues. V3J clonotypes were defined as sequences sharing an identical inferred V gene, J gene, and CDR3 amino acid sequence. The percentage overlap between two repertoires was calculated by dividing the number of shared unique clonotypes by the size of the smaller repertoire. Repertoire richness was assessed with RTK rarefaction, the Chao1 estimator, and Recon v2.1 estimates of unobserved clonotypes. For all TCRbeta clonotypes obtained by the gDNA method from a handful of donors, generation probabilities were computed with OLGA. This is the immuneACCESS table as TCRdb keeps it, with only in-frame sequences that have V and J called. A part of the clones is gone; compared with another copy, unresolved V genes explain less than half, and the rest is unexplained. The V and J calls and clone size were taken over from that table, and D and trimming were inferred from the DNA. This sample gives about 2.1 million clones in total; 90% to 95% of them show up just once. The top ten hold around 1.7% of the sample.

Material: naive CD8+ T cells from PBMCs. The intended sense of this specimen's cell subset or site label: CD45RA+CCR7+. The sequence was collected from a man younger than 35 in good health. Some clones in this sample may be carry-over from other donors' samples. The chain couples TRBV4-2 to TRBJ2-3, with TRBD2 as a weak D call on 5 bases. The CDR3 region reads CASSQALTRADTQYF. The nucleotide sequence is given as TGTGCCAGCAGCCAAGCTCTGACGCGGGCAGATACGCAGTATTTT.